This TCR beta chain was captured in a study of PD-1 blockade in classical Hodgkin lymphoma (dated by TCRdb to 2019 to 2021). For the study in its entirety: Nivolumab dosing was 3 mg/kg intravenously every 2 weeks, continuing until either disease progression or unacceptable toxicity. The study used CyTOF and TCR beta sequencing to define a peripheral blood immune signature of response to PD-1 blockade in classical Hodgkin lymphoma.

The Qiagen DNeasy kit was used to extract genomic DNA from unsorted PBMCs and from the negatively selected CD4+ and CD8+ fractions. Using primers that anneal to V and J segments, immunoSEQ multiplex PCR amplified the TCR beta CDR3 regions. A synthetic immune receptor repertoire was used to minimize amplification bias, and any remaining bias was removed computationally after sequencing. In the source study's methods: Repertoire diversity was quantified as the Shannon entropy index using custom Python scripts. The unsorted, CD4+ and CD8+ repertoires were each analyzed separately, with the exception of combined analyses, where CD4+ and CD8+ sequences were merged in silico. A clone counted as expanded when the clone's frequency after treatment rose at least 2-fold relative to C1D1, and clones undetected at baseline were given a pseudocount of 0.5. Singleton clones were defined as clones with 0 or 1 copy at C1D1, and non-singleton clones were defined as clones with 2 or more copies. By matching protein sequences in sorted samples from the same patient, clones expanded in unsorted samples were annotated as CD4+, CD8+ or unknown. Wilcoxon tests on paired samples were used to test changes in diversity from C1D1 to C4D1. The immuneACCESS repertoire file appears here via TCRdb, limited to in-frame rearrangements. These files lack a portion of the clones; in checked studies, under half of the deficit traces to unresolved V genes, and the cause of the others is not known. V, J and clone size are taken as reported in that table, and D and trimming were inferred from the DNA itself. The sample records about 28,000 clones, 80% of which are singletons. 15% to 20% of the sample is taken by the ten largest.

The sample's time point label, decoded: cycle 4 day 1 (C4D1), after less than seven weeks of nivolumab. All trial patients had relapsed after autologous stem cell transplantation, with cohorts A, B and C differing in prior brentuximab vedotin exposure. The trial cohort included around 60 patients with relapsed/refractory classical Hodgkin lymphoma, and each patient had a best overall response of complete response, partial response or progressive disease. Single-agent nivolumab was administered to trial patients in the multi-cohort phase II CheckMate 205 trial. Best overall response was determined by an independent review committee according to the 2007 International Working Group response criteria. Trial PBMCs were collected immediately before nivolumab initiation (C1D1) and during therapy at cycle 2 day 1 and cycle 4 day 1. Peripheral blood was collected in 8 mL Vacutainer Cell Preparation Tubes, from which PBMCs were isolated by centrifugation and then cryopreserved.

Study-level results and caveats: Trial patients achieving complete response had baseline diversity similar to newly diagnosed patients, whereas partial responders and progressors had significantly lower diversity. A significant rise by C4D1 was seen in CD4+ but not CD8+ TCR diversity (p=0.0027 vs p=0.16), with the rise being most apparent in complete responders (p=0.02). Only a single clinical trial cohort was studied, and what caused the repertoire differences, possibly disease activity or prior therapy, remained undefined. Baseline TCR diversity was reported as lower in newly diagnosed patients than in healthy donors, and lower still in relapsed/refractory patients. Lower diversity was seen in patients whose nivolumab began less than 1 year after ASCT, and these patients were left out of later analyses so that immune reconstitution would not confound the results.

About this clone: Its antigen is unknown. One base away there is no much larger clone; base qualities are not given.

V lost 0 bases and J lost 3 bases; the stretch between them is 15 bases long. The CDR1 and CDR2 encoded by the germline V gene are KGHSH and LQKENI. From the cysteine through the phenylalanine, the CDR3 covers 16 amino acids. Only the CDR3 part of the read is kept: 48 bases, read in frame from the first base. This specimen consisted of peripheral blood mononuclear cells (PBMCs), obtained before the fourth cycle of nivolumab. This TCR was recovered from a human donor with classical Hodgkin lymphoma. This sequence uses TRBV18 and TRBJ2-7; the D gene could be TRBD1 or TRBD2, each one agreeing over 6 bases. The sequenced DNA is TGTGCCAGCTCACCACCCTCCGGGGGACACCACTACGAGCAGTACTTC. It specifies CASSPPSGGHHYEQYF.